What follows are 25 T cell receptor beta chains derived from one specimen sequenced in a study of immune characterization of retroperitoneal liposarcoma. TCRdb re-called the PCR reads through MiXCR, storing one row per CDR3 protein. The data hold around 5,000 distinct CDR3 sequences, with around a third observed a single time. The source material was tumor tissue. The receptors derive from a female donor with retroperitoneal liposarcoma.

Relative to its sample, this clonotype is medium-sized (0.01 to 0.1%). The V gene is TRBV11-1, the J gene TRBJ2-1; 7 nucleotides align to TRBD1. The J call may be mistaken, given a closer DNA end match to TRBJ2-7. The CDR3 spans 13 residues. In germline, CDR1 is SGHAT, CDR2 FQDESV (reference sequence). As DNA, the CDR3 is TGTGCCAGCAGCTTAAGACAGGGCGGTCGGCAGTACTTC. It codes for CASSLRQGGRQYF.

This clonotype counts as medium-sized. The chain joins TRBV6-1 to TRBJ2-1; D unresolved. The better agreement between TRBJ2-7 and the DNA end casts doubt on the J call. Germline V gene lookup returns CDR1 MNHNS and CDR2 SASEGT. The CDR3 extends over 15 amino acids. CDR3 sequence reads: CASRPGPDSYNEQYF. In DNA, the CDR3 is TGTGCCAGCAGACCGGGTCCCGATTCCTACAATGAGCAGTACTTC.

This clonotype counts as medium-sized. The V and J genes are TRBV27 and TRBJ2-7, with a tentative D call TRBD1 (5 bases). The CDR3 is 13 residues long. V was clipped by 6 bases and J by 5 bases, with 14 bases between them. Germline CDR1 and CDR2: MNHEY and SMNVEV (reference sequence). DNA for the CDR3: TGTGCCAGCAGCAATCTCAGGGTAAACGAGCAGTACTTC. It specifies CASSNLRVNEQYF.

The CDR3 sequence: CASRKPGGNEQYF. CDR3 DNA sequence: TGTGCCAGCAGAAAGCCCGGAGGCAATGAGCAGTACTTC. This chain joins TRBV12-3 or TRBV12-4 and TRBJ2-5; weak D call: TRBD2 (5 bases). CDR3 length equals 13 residues. Deletions cut 6 bases from V and 11 bases from J, with 19 bases between.

This clonotype has more than one count but fewer than ten. The rearrangement joins TRBV6-1 to TRBJ2-1; 10 positions match TRBD1. Trimming cost V 6 bases and J 4 bases; bases outside gene matches: 9. This CDR3 comprises 16 residues. CDR1 is MNHNS, CDR2 SASEGT, per germline. The CDR3 coding sequence is TGTGCCAGCAGGCTAATCCGGGACAGGGGATACAATGAGCAGTTCTTC. Translated, it gives CASRLIRDRGYNEQFF.

This clonotype appeared many times. This rearrangement joins TRBV6-6 to TRBJ1-2, with 9 bases aligning to TRBD1. Trimming at V came to 6 bases and at J to 4 bases, leaving 12 bases not matched to a gene. This CDR3 is 16 amino acids long. The V gene's germline CDR1 is MNHNY and CDR2 SVGAGI (reference sequence). CDR3 coding DNA: TGTGCCAGCAGGATTTTACAGGGGGCTTTATTCTATGGCTACACCTTC. Residues: CASRILQGALFYGYTF.

By share, this clonotype counts as medium-sized (0.01 to 0.1%). A read error may be the cause here, since a much bigger clone is one base away. CDR3 residues: CASSPIGTEETQFF. CDR3 DNA: TGTGCCAGCAGTCCGATTGGGACAGAAGAGACCCAGTTCTTC. The chain uses TRBV6-6 and TRBJ2-1; TRBD1 aligns across 7 bases. Trimming took 5 bases from V and 13 from J; bases not matched to a gene: 14. The length of the CDR3 is 14 residues. The germline gives CDR1 MNHNY, CDR2 SVGAGI (reference sequence).

This sequence joins TRBV19 and TRBJ2-4, with 7 bases lining up with TRBD1. V shed 5 bases, J shed 13 bases, and the junction held 8 bases outside the gene matches. Germline values: CDR1 LNHDA, CDR2 SQIVND (reference sequence). The CDR3 runs 12 residues. The CDR3 DNA reads as TGTGCCAGTAGTGACAGGGCGCGAGAGCAGTACTTC. Protein sequence: CASSDRAREQYF.

This clonotype is judged medium-sized (0.01 to 0.1%). The chain recombines TRBV6-1 with TRBJ2-1; 8 bases agree with TRBD2. The CDR3 runs 15 residues. With V trimmed by 5 bases and J by 4 bases, 7 bases remained unmatched. Per the germline V gene, CDR1 is MNHNS and CDR2 is SASEGT. The CDR3 coding sequence is TGTGCCAGCAGTTCCCCGACTAGCGATTACAATGAGCAGTTCTTC. The encoded protein is CASSSPTSDYNEQFF.

With regard to this clonotype: With a much larger clone just one base away, this may be a read error. The chain links TRBV6-1 to TRBJ2-1; D is uncertain. There are 14 residues in the CDR3. The germline gives CDR1 MNHNS, CDR2 SASEGT. CDR3 DNA sequence: TGTGCCAGCAGAGAAGATAACGGCTACTACGAGCAGTTCTTC. The encoded protein is CASREDNGYYEQFF.

This clonotype was found a few times. The rearrangement joins TRBV30 to TRBJ1-4; 8 bases agree with TRBD1. The CDR3 contains 14 residues. Germline trimming cut 4 bases from V and 8 bases from J; bases unmatched to any gene: 9. Germline assignment: CDR1 GTSNPN and CDR2 SVGIG (reference sequence). The CDR3 here is CAWTTGQGLEKLFF. The CDR3 DNA sequence: TGTGCCTGGACCACAGGACAGGGCCTAGAAAAACTGTTTTTT.

V usage is TRBV6-1 and J usage is TRBJ1-2; 12 bases align to TRBD1. V gave up 6 bases and J gave up 1 base; unmatched junction bases: 12. This CDR3 has 18 residues. The V gene's germline CDR1 is MNHNS and CDR2 SASEGT. DNA for the CDR3: TGTGCCAGCAGGCTTCGTCCGGGACAGGGGGCGGGTAACTATGGCTACACCTTC. It specifies CASRLRPGQGAGNYGYTF.

This clonotype was seen a few times. The rearrangement links TRBV6-1 to TRBJ1-3; D unclear. Germline V gene lookup returns CDR1 MNHNS and CDR2 SASEGT. The V end lost 7 bases, the J end lost 0 bases, and 10 bases lay between the germline ends. This CDR3 comprises 14 residues. The CDR3 reads CASMADFSGNTIYF. The CDR3 coding sequence is TGTGCCAGCATGGCGGACTTCTCTGGAAACACCATATATTTT.

The chain is built from TRBV6-6 and TRBJ2-4; the match to TRBD2 covers 12 bases. The germline V gene encodes CDR1 MNHNY and CDR2 SVGAGI (reference sequence). The CDR3 runs to 14 residues. J gave up 11 bases and V 6 bases, and 8 bases lay outside the gene matches. The CDR3: CASSPGTSGPFQYF. The CDR3 nucleotides are TGTGCCAGCAGCCCCGGGACTAGCGGGCCCTTTCAGTACTTC.

This clonotype has ten or more counts. CDR3 sequence reads: CASSREGQNYGYTF. CDR3 nucleotides: TGCGCCAGCAGCCGGGAAGGACAGAACTATGGCTACACCTTC. The rearrangement uses TRBV4-1 and TRBJ1-2, with a tentative D call TRBD1 (6 bases). There are 14 residues in the CDR3. Germline V gene data show CDR1 as MGHRA and CDR2 as YSYEKL. V lost 4 bases and J 2 bases, leaving 11 bases between the germline ends.

This clonotype was seen many times. The gene calls are TRBV6-1 and TRBJ2-5; tentatively, D is TRBD2 (6 bases). The J call is uncertain, as TRBJ2-7 better fits the DNA end. CDR3 length: 15 residues. Germline CDR1 and CDR2: MNHNS and SASEGT. The CDR3 reads CASRKAGPGPYEQYF. In DNA, the CDR3 is TGTGCCAGCAGAAAGGCGGGACCGGGTCCCTACGAGCAGTACTTC.

The genes are TRBV11-2 and TRBJ2-7, with 15 bases aligning to TRBD2. The junction had 3 bases not matched to a gene; V was cut back by 1 base and J by 2 bases. This CDR3 spans 17 amino acids. The germline gives CDR1 SGHAT, CDR2 FQNNGV. The CDR3: CASSLGGLAGGTYEQYF. CDR3 DNA: TGTGCCAGCAGCTTAGGGGGACTAGCGGGGGGAACCTACGAGCAGTACTTC.

The rearrangement links TRBV12-5 to TRBJ1-2; 7 bases match TRBD1. The germline gives CDR1 LGHNT, CDR2 FRNRAP. CDR3 size: 15 residues. V shed 1 base, J shed 0 bases, and the junction held 2 bases outside the gene matches. This CDR3 is CASGLAGTANYGYTF. The CDR3 bases are TGTGCTAGTGGTTTGGCCGGGACAGCTAACTATGGCTACACCTTC.

The chain couples TRBV20-1 to TRBJ2-1; 9 bases line up with TRBD2. The CDR3 covers 11 residues. From germline, CDR1 is DFQATT and CDR2 SNEGSKA (reference sequence). The junction had 4 bases not matched to a gene; V was cut back by 1 base and J by 15 bases. In nucleotides, the CDR3 is TGCAGTGCTAGAGTTAGCGGGAGTCGGTTCTTC. Protein product: CSARVSGSRFF.

This clonotype was seen at least ten times. The chain uses TRBV11-3 and TRBJ2-5; the D gene is possibly TRBD2 (6 bases). V was trimmed by 2 bases and J by 5 bases, leaving 12 bases between them. Germline assignment: CDR1 SGHNT and CDR2 YENEEA. The CDR3 spans 14 residues. The CDR3 sequence: CASSLRSGRETQYF. The DNA for the CDR3 is TGTGCCAGCAGCTTACGTAGCGGTCGGGAGACCCAGTACTTC. Together with reference TRBV11-3 and TRBJ2-5, the CDR3 gives the full variable domain: EAGVVQSPRYKIIEKKQPVAFWCNPISGHNTLYWYLQNLGQGPELLIRYENEEAVDDSQLPKDRFSAERLKGVDSTLKIQPAELGDSAVYLCASSLRSGRETQYFGPGTRLLVL.

This clonotype is medium-sized (0.01 to 0.1%) within its sample. The rearrangement joins TRBV7-8 to TRBJ1-1; a possible D gene is TRBD1 (5 bases). The CDR3 has 14 residues. CDR1 SGHVS and CDR2 FQNEAQ come from the germline V gene. Trimming cost V 1 base and J 4 bases, with 10 bases left between them. The CDR3 region has the DNA TGTGCCAGCAGCTTAGGGGGGGGAGGCACTGAAGCTTTCTTT. Protein: CASSLGGGGTEAFF.

The CDR3 sequence: CASSRTVRGAGYNEQFF. The CDR3 nucleotides read TGTGCCAGCAGCCGTACGGTACGGGGGGCAGGGTACAATGAGCAGTTCTTC. The genes are TRBV6-5 and TRBJ2-1; D possibly corresponds to TRBD2 (7 bases). Trimming left V 6 bases short and J 4 bases short, with 22 bases between. CDR1 MNHEY and CDR2 SVGAGI come from the germline V gene. The CDR3 is made up of 17 amino acids.

This clonotype was seen repeatedly, ten times or more. Sequence at one end of the junction differs from germline and may be a read error. The chain carries TRBV6-1 and TRBJ2-7; D unclear. The CDR3 covers 14 residues. Per the germline V gene, CDR1 is MNHNS and CDR2 is SASEGT. The CDR3 coding sequence is TGTGCCAGCAGAGAAGATAACGGCTACTACGAGCAGTACTTC. This sequence encodes CASREDNGYYEQYF.

This rearrangement joins TRBV6-8 to TRBJ1-1, with TRBD1 identical over 9 bases. The J segment lost 6 bases and the V segment lost 5 bases, leaving 10 bases of the junction unmatched. The germline V gene encodes CDR1 MNHGY and CDR2 SAAAGT. The CDR3 is 15 amino acids. The CDR3 DNA follows: TGTGCCAGCAGTGCTCTGGACAGGGGTACATCTGAAGCTTTCTTT. Its protein product is CASSALDRGTSEAFF.

V usage is TRBV12-3 or TRBV12-4 and J usage is TRBJ2-1, with D tentatively TRBD2 (6 bases). Trimming removed 5 bases at V and 4 bases at J, with 15 bases between. The CDR3 is 15 residues long. Written as DNA, the CDR3 is TGTGCCAGCAGTCCCGTTAGCGGCGGATACAATGAGCAGTTCTTC. Its protein is CASSPVSGGYNEQFF.